A single sample is the source of the 18 T cell receptor beta chains below, sequenced in a study of response to subunit inactivated influenza vaccine. Using its own MiXCR run on the RT-PCR reads, TCRdb lists one record per CDR3 protein. Altogether a few hundred thousand distinct CDR3 sequences are present, roughly 15% being singletons, with the ten largest covering more than 9.5%. The input for sequencing was PBMCs from blood, taken 12 days after vaccination. The receptor set was obtained from a man aged 45 to 65 who received an inactivated influenza vaccine.

This clonotype was detected a few times. V is TRBV6-2 or TRBV6-3 and J is TRBJ2-6, with D uncertain. Trimming took 3 bases from V and 0 from J, leaving 9 bases between them. Germline V gene lookup returns CDR1 MNHEY and CDR2 SVGEGT. The CDR3 consists of 16 residues. The CDR3 DNA sequence: TGTGCCAGCAGTTATTCCGTAATCTCTGGGGCCAACGTCCTGACTTTC. Protein product: CASSYSVISGANVLTF.

This clonotype was detected only a few times. The chain joins TRBV27 to TRBJ2-5; tentative D call: TRBD2 (5 bases). The CDR3 has 15 amino acids. Germline V gene lookup returns CDR1 MNHEY and CDR2 SMNVEV (reference sequence). V lost 3 bases, J lost 1 base, and 12 bases lay in between. This CDR3 reads CASSFLGEGQETQYF. CDR3 sequence (DNA): TGTGCCAGCAGTTTCCTCGGAGAGGGCCAAGAGACCCAGTACTTC.

The chain recombines TRBV5-4 with TRBJ2-3, with 8 positions matching TRBD1. CDR1 and CDR2 (germline): SGHNT, YYREEE (reference sequence). The trim removed 9 bases at V and 3 bases at J, leaving 6 bases unmatched. The CDR3 totals 13 residues. CDR3 DNA: TGTGCCATATCGAGACAGGGGACAGATACGCAGTATTTT. Translation: CAISRQGTDTQYF.

In its sample, this clonotype was seen a few times. This chain uses TRBV12-3 or TRBV12-4 with TRBJ2-5; the match to TRBD2 covers 7 bases. The CDR3 length is 15 residues. V lost 5 bases, J lost 10 bases, and 16 bases stayed unmatched. The CDR3 DNA is TGTGCCAGCAGTCCATTAGCGGGCCCCCGGGAAGTCCAGTACTTC. Protein: CASSPLAGPREVQYF.

This clonotype has only a few counts. Here the CDR3 reads CAWSLPIRGEKLFF. DNA for the CDR3: TGTGCCTGGAGCCTACCAATCAGGGGGGAAAAACTGTTTTTT. The chain joins TRBV30 to TRBJ1-4, with 7 bases that match TRBD1. The length of the CDR3 is 14 residues. Germline V gene data show CDR1 as GTSNPN and CDR2 as SVGIG (reference sequence). Trimming cost V 3 bases and J 8 bases; bases outside gene matches: 9.

This chain links TRBV3-1 with TRBJ2-7; possibly TRBD1 or TRBD2 for D (5 bases each). V dropped 6 bases and J dropped 3 bases, with 18 bases sitting between them. This CDR3 has 15 residues. CDR1 and CDR2 (germline): LGHDT, YNNKEL (reference sequence). CDR3 sequence: CASSGPGTGYYEQYF. For the CDR3, the DNA is TGTGCCAGCAGTGGGCCCGGGACGGGATACTACGAGCAGTACTTC.

This clonotype was recorded a few times. At one boundary the junction diverges from the germline segment, which might be a read error. The chain joins TRBV2 to TRBJ1-2, with 9 bases that match TRBD1. Germline CDR1 reads SNHLY; CDR2 reads FYNNEI. The CDR3 totals 14 residues. The CDR3 DNA is TGTGCCAGCAGAGAAGGGACAGGGAAGTATGGCTACACCTTC. Translation gives CASREGTGKYGYTF. Full variable domain (rest looked up from reference TRBV2 and TRBJ1-2): EPEVTQTPSHQVTQMGQEVILRCVPISNHLYFYWYRQILGQKVEFLVSFYNNEISEKSEIFDDQFSVERPDGSNFTLKIRSTKLEDSAMYFCASREGTGKYGYTFGSGTRLTVV.

The chain has TRBV7-8 and TRBJ2-7, with TRBD2 matching 8 bases. Germline V lookup: CDR1 SGHVS, CDR2 FQNEAQ. With V trimmed by 5 bases and J by 6 bases, 3 bases remained unmatched. The CDR3 is 12 residues long. For the CDR3, the DNA is TGTGCCAGCAGCGCCGGGGGGGTCGAGCAGTACTTC. It is translated as CASSAGGVEQYF.

This clonotype came up a few times. The rearrangement uses TRBV20-1 and TRBJ2-1, with 8 nucleotides matching TRBD1. Losses at the gene ends were 0 bases for V and 1 base for J; bases not matched to a gene: 5. The CDR3 has 16 residues. Per germline, CDR1 DFQATT and CDR2 SNEGSKA (reference sequence). As DNA, the CDR3 is TGCAGTGCTAGAGAACTAGGACAGGGATCCTACAATGAGCAGTTCTTC. Translating gives CSARELGQGSYNEQFF.

This chain uses TRBV29-1 with TRBJ1-2; a weak D match, TRBD1 (6 bases). V was trimmed by 7 bases and J by 6 bases, leaving 12 bases between them. This CDR3 contains 11 residues. Germline V gene sequence: CDR1 SQVTM, CDR2 ANQGSEA. The CDR3 reads CSDRALDGYTF. In DNA, the CDR3 is TGCAGCGACAGGGCCCTGGATGGCTACACCTTC.

In DNA form, the CDR3 reads TGTGCCAGCAGCCCTCGGGCCCTCAATGAGCAGTTCTTC. This sequence encodes CASSPRALNEQFF. The chain carries TRBV11-1 and TRBJ2-1; no firm D call. V shed 5 bases and J shed 6 bases, with 11 bases lying between them. CDR1 and CDR2 (germline): SGHAT, FQDESV (reference sequence). The CDR3 totals 13 residues.

The chain combines TRBV3-1 with TRBJ2-1; 9 bases match TRBD2. V lost 1 base and J lost 9; bases outside the gene matches: 4. Germline V gene sequence: CDR1 LGHDT, CDR2 YNNKEL (reference sequence). The CDR3 is 14 amino acids. The CDR3 reads CASSQGGRAVEQFF. The CDR3 DNA is TGTGCCAGCAGCCAAGGCGGGAGGGCCGTTGAGCAGTTCTTC.

This clonotype was counted a few times. CDR3 nucleotides: TGTGCCAGCAGTCCGACAGGGATTGGTGAGCAGTACTTC. This sequence encodes CASSPTGIGEQYF. The rearrangement joins TRBV12-3 or TRBV12-4 to TRBJ2-7; 7 bases agree with TRBD1. The V and J ends lost 5 bases and 7 bases, in that order; junction bases with no gene match: 8. The CDR3 totals 13 residues.

The chain couples TRBV7-6 to TRBJ2-5; 9 bases line up with TRBD2. This CDR3 is 16 amino acids long. The V and J ends lost 1 base and 4 bases, in that order; junction bases with no gene match: 7. Germline CDR1 and CDR2: SGHVS and FNYEAQ. The CDR3 loop is CASSLVEVAGAETQYF. The CDR3 DNA is TGTGCCAGCAGCTTAGTAGAGGTAGCGGGAGCAGAGACCCAGTACTTC. Full variable domain (rest looked up from reference TRBV7-6 and TRBJ2-5): GAGVSQSPRYKVTKRGQDVALRCDPISGHVSLYWYRQALGQGPEFLTYFNYEAQQDKSGLPNDRFSAERPEGSISTLTIQRTEQRDSAMYRCASSLVEVAGAETQYFGPGTRLLVL.

This clonotype has a count of ten or more. This chain connects TRBV7-8 to TRBJ1-6; 7 bases align to TRBD1. CDR3 length equals 17 residues. V was pared by 1 base and J by 6 bases, with 9 bases of the junction left unmatched. The germline V gene encodes CDR1 SGHVS and CDR2 FQNEAQ. The CDR3 DNA follows: TGTGCCAGCAGCTTAGTCGTTGCAACAGGGGTTAATTCACCCCTCCACTTT. Translated: CASSLVVATGVNSPLHF.

In this sample, this clonotype turned up a few times. The chain carries TRBV7-2 and TRBJ2-5, with D unresolved. Germline loops: CDR1 SGHTA, CDR2 FQGNSA. The CDR3 extends over 13 amino acids. V lost 7 bases, J lost 4 bases, and 13 bases lay in between. CDR3 residues: CASTRSPAETQYF. CDR3 coding DNA: TGTGCCAGCACCCGGTCCCCAGCAGAGACCCAGTACTTC.

In this sample, this clonotype turned up a few times. CDR3 sequence reads: CSALDRGTYNEQFF. DNA for the CDR3: TGCAGCGCCTTGGACAGGGGTACCTACAATGAGCAGTTCTTC. This chain uses TRBV29-1 with TRBJ2-1, with TRBD1 identical over 9 bases. Losses at the gene ends were 7 bases for V and 2 bases for J; bases not matched to a gene: 6. There are 14 residues in the CDR3. Germline CDR1 and CDR2: SQVTM and ANQGSEA.

The V call is TRBV7-9, the J call TRBJ1-4; D perhaps matches TRBD1 (6 bases). V lost 3 bases to trimming and J lost 6 bases, with 14 bases between them. This CDR3 contains 15 residues. Germline V gene lookup returns CDR1 SEHNR and CDR2 FQNEAQ (reference sequence). Written as DNA, the CDR3 is TGTGCCAGCAGCTTCTGGGGGCCGCAAGATGAAAAACTGTTTTTT. This codes for CASSFWGPQDEKLFF.